The 7 T cell receptor beta chains presented below share a single source sample, sequenced in a study of radiotherapy plus CTLA-4 blockade in lung cancer. Here immunoSEQ multiplex PCR was the method, and the copy in TCRdb shows in-frame clones only, minus some. Among about 39,000 clones listed, roughly 79% were seen once. This sample comprised peripheral blood, obtained from a patient treated with radiotherapy plus ipilimumab. The receptors derive from a human donor with non-small cell lung cancer that progressed on radiotherapy plus ipilimumab.

This clone showed up just once. The chain is built from TRBV4-2 and TRBJ2-5, with TRBD2 identical over 10 bases. J lost 4 bases, V lost 5 bases, and 10 bases had no gene match. Germline values: CDR1 LGHNA, CDR2 YNFKEQ. The CDR3 consists of 16 residues. This CDR3 reads CASSDPRRLAGETQYF. DNA of the CDR3: TGTGCCAGCAGCGACCCCCGACGACTAGCGGGAGAGACCCAGTACTTC.

DNA of the CDR3: TGCGCCAGCAGCTTTGGGGCACTAGCGGGGCAAGAGACCCAGTACTTC. Translating gives CASSFGALAGQETQYF. The chain links TRBV5-1 to TRBJ2-5; 10 bases map to TRBD2. In germline, CDR1 is SGHRS, CDR2 YFSETQ. The CDR3 runs 16 residues. The V and J ends lost 2 bases and 2 bases, in that order; junction bases with no gene match: 6.

The chain links TRBV5-1 to TRBJ2-5; weak D call: TRBD1 (5 bases). Germline V gene lookup returns CDR1 SGHRS and CDR2 YFSETQ. Trimming shortened V by 4 bases and J by 4 bases, and 14 bases separated the two germline ends. The CDR3 runs 14 residues. CDR3 amino acids: CASSSWTRSETQYF. The CDR3 DNA sequence: TGCGCCAGCAGCAGCTGGACACGATCAGAGACCCAGTACTTC.

The chain has TRBV25-1 and TRBJ1-2; a weak D match, TRBD1 (6 bases). This CDR3 is 13 amino acids long. V was clipped by 5 bases and J by 4 bases, with 11 bases between them. Germline CDR1 MGHDK, CDR2 SYGVNS. CDR3: CASSTQGSYGYTF. CDR3 bases: TGTGCCAGCAGTACACAGGGCTCCTATGGCTACACCTTC.

V gene TRBV6-1 combines with J gene TRBJ1-5; 7 nucleotides agree with TRBD1. The V gene's germline CDR1 is MNHNS and CDR2 SASEGT. V gave up 7 bases and J gave up 3 bases; unmatched junction bases: 9. The CDR3 has 15 residues. CDR3 DNA: TGTGCCAGCACCGGACAGGCCAGGGCCAATCAGCCCCAGCATTTT. Protein: CASTGQARANQPQHF.

The DNA for the CDR3 is TGTGCCAGCAGCCTTAGGGCAGGGGACAGACCCTACGAGCAGTACTTC. Encoded protein: CASSLRAGDRPYEQYF. This sequence joins TRBV7-2 and TRBJ2-7, with TRBD1 matching over 7 bases. Per the germline V gene, CDR1 is SGHTA and CDR2 is FQGNSA. The length of the CDR3 is 16 residues. With 5 bases clipped from V and 2 bases from J, the junction kept 12 bases outside the gene matches.

The chain uses TRBV5-8 and TRBJ2-1; D unresolved. There are 14 residues in the CDR3. CDR1 is SGHTS, CDR2 YDEGEE, per germline. Trimming removed 2 bases at V and 3 bases at J, with 9 bases between. The CDR3 sequence is CASSFARFYNEQFF. CDR3 in DNA: TGTGCCAGCAGCTTCGCTAGGTTCTACAATGAGCAGTTCTTC. Combining the CDR3 with reference TRBV5-8 and TRBJ2-1 gives the whole variable domain EAGVTQSPTHLIKTRGQQATLRCSPISGHTSVYWYQQALGLGLQFLLWYDEGEERNRGNFPPRFSGRQFPNYSSELNVNALELEDSALYLCASSFARFYNEQFFGPGTRLTVL.